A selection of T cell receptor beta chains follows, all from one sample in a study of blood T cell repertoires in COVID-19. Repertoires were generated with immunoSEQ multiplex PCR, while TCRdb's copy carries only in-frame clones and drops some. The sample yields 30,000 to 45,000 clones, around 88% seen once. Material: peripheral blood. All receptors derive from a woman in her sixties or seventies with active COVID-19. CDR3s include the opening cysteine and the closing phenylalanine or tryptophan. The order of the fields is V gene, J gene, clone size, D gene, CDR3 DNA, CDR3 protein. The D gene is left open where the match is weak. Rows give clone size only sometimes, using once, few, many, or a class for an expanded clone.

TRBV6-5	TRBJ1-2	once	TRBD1	TGTGCCAGCAGTTACTCGTCAGGGGGCGCAGGAGGCTACACCTTC	CASSYSSGGAGGYTF
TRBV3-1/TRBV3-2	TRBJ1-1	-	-	TGTGCCAGCAGCCCCCGGGGGGAAGGGAGAACTGAAGCTTTCTTT	CASSPRGEGRTEAFF
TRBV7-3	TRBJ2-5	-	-	TGTGCCAGCAGCGAGGGGGGGTTACAAGAGACCCAGTACTTC	CASSEGGLQETQYF
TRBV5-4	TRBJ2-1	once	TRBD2	TGTGCCAGCAGCAGAAGCGGGGGGGCCACCTACAATGAGCAGTTCTTC	CASSRSGGATYNEQFF
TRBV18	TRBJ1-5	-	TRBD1	TGTGCCAGCTCATCGACAGGGGGGGGTGATCAGCCCCAGCATTTT	CASSSTGGGDQPQHF
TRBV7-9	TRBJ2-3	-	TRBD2	TGTGCCAGCAGCCAGGGAGCGGGGGGCGTAGATACGCAGTATTTT	CASSQGAGGVDTQYF
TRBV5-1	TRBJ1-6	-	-	TGCGCCAGCAGGCGCGACCTAGAAAATTCACCCCTCCACTTT	CASRRDLENSPLHF
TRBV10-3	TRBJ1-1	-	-	TGTGCCATCAGTGATCGAGGAGGGGACACTGAAGCTTTCTTT	CAISDRGGDTEAFF
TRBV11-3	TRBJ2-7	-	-	TGTGCCAGCAGCTCCCCCCGACGGAGTTGGGAGCAGTACTTC	CASSSPRRSWEQYF
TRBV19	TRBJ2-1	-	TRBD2	TGTGCCAGTAGTTCCCGGCAGCGGGAATTCTTC	CASSSRQREFF
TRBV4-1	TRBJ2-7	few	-	TGCGCCAGCAGCCAAGCTCAAGGGGTGGAGCAGTACTTC	CASSQAQGVEQYF
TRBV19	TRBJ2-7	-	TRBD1	TGTGCCAGTAGTATCTCGACAGGGGCCTTCTTCTACGAGCAGTACTTC	CASSISTGAFFYEQYF
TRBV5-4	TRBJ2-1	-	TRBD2	TGTGCCAGCAGCGATACTAGCGGGGGCTACAATGAGCAGTTCTTC	CASSDTSGGYNEQFF
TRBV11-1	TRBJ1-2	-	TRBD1	TGTGCCAGCAGCTTAGCGGGAGACAGGGATGATGGCTACACCTTC	CASSLAGDRDDGYTF
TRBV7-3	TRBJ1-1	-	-	TGTGCCAGCAGCTTAACAGGAGCGAACACTGAAGCTTTCTTT	CASSLTGANTEAFF
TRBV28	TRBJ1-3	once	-	TGTGCCAGCACGTGGACAGCTGGAAACACCATATATTTT	CASTWTAGNTIYF
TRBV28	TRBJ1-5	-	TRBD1	TGTGCCAGCAGTTTATTATCCACCCGACAGGGGGCGGTTCAGCCCCAGCATTTT	CASSLLSTRQGAVQPQHF
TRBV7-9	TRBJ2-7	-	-	TGTGCCAGCAGTCGTTTATTCTACGAGCAGTACTTC	CASSRLFYEQYF
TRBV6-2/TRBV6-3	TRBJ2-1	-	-	TGTGCCAGCAGCCCCGGGACAAGACCCTACAATGAGCAGTTCTTC	CASSPGTRPYNEQFF
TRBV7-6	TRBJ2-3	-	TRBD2	TGTGCCAGCAGCTTAGCCAGCGGGGGATCCGATACGCAGTATTTT	CASSLASGGSDTQYF